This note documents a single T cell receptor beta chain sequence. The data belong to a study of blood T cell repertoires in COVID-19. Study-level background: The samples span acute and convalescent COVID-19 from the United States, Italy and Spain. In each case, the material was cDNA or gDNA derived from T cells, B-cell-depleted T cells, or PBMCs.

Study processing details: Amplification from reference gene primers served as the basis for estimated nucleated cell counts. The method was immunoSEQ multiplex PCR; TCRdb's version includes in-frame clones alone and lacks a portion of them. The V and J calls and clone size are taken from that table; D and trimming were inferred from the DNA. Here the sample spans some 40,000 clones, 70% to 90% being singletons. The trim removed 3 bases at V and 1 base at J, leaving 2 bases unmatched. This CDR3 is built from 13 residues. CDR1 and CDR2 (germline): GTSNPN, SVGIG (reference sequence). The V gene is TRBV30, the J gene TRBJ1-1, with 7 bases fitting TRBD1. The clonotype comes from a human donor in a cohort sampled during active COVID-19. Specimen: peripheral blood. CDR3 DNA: TGTGCCTGGAGGGGACAGACGAACACTGAAGCTTTCTTT. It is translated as CAWRGQTNTEAFF. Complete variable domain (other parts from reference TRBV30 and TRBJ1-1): SQTIHQWPATLVQPVGSPLSLECTVEGTSNPNLYWYRQAAGRGLQLLFYSVGIGQISSEVPQNLSASRPQDRQFILSSKKLLLSDSGFYLCAWRGQTNTEAFFGQGTRLTVV.